This TCR beta chain is drawn from a study of T-cell reconstitution after alpha-beta-depleted transplantation in children. Unique molecular identifiers featured in how the TCRbeta library was prepared. One entry per CDR3 protein results from TCRdb running MiXCR on the PCR reads. The sample lists approximately 630,000 distinct CDR3 sequences; about an eighth were seen once. Per germline, CDR1 SEHNR and CDR2 FQNEAQ (reference sequence). The V gene end was trimmed by 5 bases and the J gene end by 3 bases; junction bases not matched to a gene: 10. This CDR3 is built from 17 residues. This clonotype was picked up many times.

V gene TRBV7-9 combines with J gene TRBJ2-4; 10 positions match TRBD2. The sequencing here drew on PBMCs, taken before TCRalphabeta/CD19-depleted stem cell transplant. This sequence originates from a girl aged 2 to 10 with congenital amegakaryocytic thrombocytopenia, due to receive a stem cell transplant. In DNA, the CDR3 is TGTGCCAGCAGCCAACCGACTAGCGGGTTTGGCAAAAACATTCAGTACTTC. Protein product: CASSQPTSGFGKNIQYF.